Presented here are 27 T cell receptor beta chains from one specimen sequenced in a study of cytomegalovirus exposure and HLA in healthy donors. TCRdb's copy holds only in-frame clones and misses some; the assay was immunoSEQ multiplex PCR. There are 250,000 to 300,000 clones in the sample; nearly 90% occur only once, and under 0.4% lies in the top ten. Sequences were obtained from PBMCs. All receptors come from a woman aged 18-29 years in good health and CMV-seronegative.

V and J are TRBV6-6 and TRBJ2-7, with 8 bases matching TRBD1. Germline V gene sequence: CDR1 MNHNY, CDR2 SVGAGI (reference sequence). The length of the CDR3 is 15 residues. Trimming cost V 2 bases and J 6 bases; bases outside gene matches: 9. The CDR3 sequence is CASSYVTGTGGEQYF. In DNA, the CDR3 is TGTGCCAGCAGTTACGTTACCGGGACAGGAGGCGAGCAGTACTTC.

The chain carries TRBV28 and TRBJ1-2, with D unclear. The CDR3 has 15 amino acids. Trimming cost V 5 bases and J 4 bases, with 17 bases left between them. The V gene's germline CDR1 is MDHEN and CDR2 SYDVKM. CDR3 protein: CASSAPFYRSYGYTF. CDR3 nucleotides: TGTGCCAGCAGTGCTCCCTTCTATCGGTCCTATGGCTACACCTTC.

The chain employs TRBV5-1 and TRBJ2-7; D possibly corresponds to TRBD1 (6 bases). CDR1 and CDR2 (germline): SGHRS, YFSETQ. V lost 4 bases to trimming and J lost 4 bases, with 12 bases between them. The CDR3 has 13 residues. CDR3 in DNA: TGCGCCAGCAGCACAGGGAGCTGGTACGAGCAGTACTTC. Translating gives CASSTGSWYEQYF.

The chain couples TRBV19 to TRBJ2-7; 9 bases match TRBD1. There are 14 residues in the CDR3. The germline V gene has CDR1 LNHDA and CDR2 SQIVND (reference sequence). V trimming: 5 bases; J trimming: 1 base; junction bases outside the gene matches: 3. This CDR3 is CASSPGTGSYEQYF. DNA for the CDR3: TGTGCCAGTAGTCCCGGGACAGGGTCCTACGAGCAGTACTTC. Full variable domain (remainder filled in from reference TRBV19 and TRBJ2-7): DGGITQSPKYLFRKEGQNVTLSCEQNLNHDAMYWYRQDPGQGLRLIYYSQIVNDFQKGDIAEGYSVSREKKESFPLTVTSAQKNPTAFYLCASSPGTGSYEQYFGPGTRLTVT.

The V call is TRBV7-2, the J call TRBJ1-5, with 8 bases that match TRBD1. The CDR3 totals 15 residues. Per the germline V gene, CDR1 is SGHTA and CDR2 is FQGNSA. Trimming removed 1 base from V and 6 bases from J; junction bases left unmatched: 5. The CDR3 loop reads CASSLGTGIGQPQHF. CDR3 nucleotide sequence: TGTGCCAGCAGCTTAGGGACAGGGATCGGTCAGCCCCAGCATTTT.

This rearrangement joins TRBV25-1 to TRBJ1-1; 8 nucleotides agree with TRBD1. The ends lost 4 bases at V and 1 base at J; junction bases unmatched: 5. Germline V CDR1 and CDR2: MGHDK, SYGVNS. CDR3 length: 15 residues. This CDR3 is CASSAGQAENTEAFF. The CDR3 nucleotides read TGTGCCAGCAGTGCGGGACAGGCGGAGAACACTGAAGCTTTCTTT.

The genes are TRBV28 and TRBJ1-5, with 7 positions matching TRBD1. CDR1 is MDHEN and CDR2 is SYDVKM in the germline V gene. The CDR3 runs 13 residues. Trimming removed 10 bases from V and 1 base from J; junction bases left unmatched: 4. The CDR3 reads CATDRDSNQPQHF. Written as DNA, the CDR3 is TGTGCCACCGACAGGGACAGCAATCAGCCCCAGCATTTT.

The chain couples TRBV2 to TRBJ1-4; 11 bases fit TRBD1. CDR1 is SNHLY, CDR2 FYNNEI, per germline. V was clipped by 7 bases and J by 8 bases; unmatched bases: 12. The CDR3 has 16 residues. The CDR3 sequence: CASTMDRGLFAEKLFF. The CDR3 nucleotides are TGTGCCAGCACCATGGACAGGGGGCTCTTTGCGGAAAAACTGTTTTTT.

This sequence joins TRBV10-2 and TRBJ1-2; 10 bases map to TRBD1. The junction had 5 bases not matched to a gene; V was cut back by 3 bases and J by 4 bases. The CDR3 has 15 amino acids. CDR1 and CDR2 (germline): WSHSY, SAAADI. CDR3 region: CASSDAGTGVYGYTF. In nucleotides, the CDR3 is TGCGCCAGCAGTGACGCCGGGACAGGGGTCTATGGCTACACCTTC.

V gene TRBV11-2 combines with J gene TRBJ2-3; TRBD2 is a possible D gene (6 bases). The CDR3 is 16 amino acids. V lost 5 bases and J lost 2, with 17 bases in between. Per the germline V gene, CDR1 is SGHAT and CDR2 is FQNNGV. CDR3: CASSERAGFLTDTQYF. In DNA form, the CDR3 reads TGTGCCAGCAGCGAAAGAGCGGGTTTCCTCACAGATACGCAGTATTTT.

This chain joins TRBV30 and TRBJ2-7, with 8 bases aligning to TRBD1. The CDR3 loop spans 15 amino acids. The J segment lost 2 bases and the V segment lost 0 bases, leaving 6 bases of the junction unmatched. Germline loops: CDR1 GTSNPN, CDR2 SVGIG (reference sequence). The CDR3 DNA follows: TGTGCCTGGAGTGTACTAGGGGACAGGCCCTACGAGCAGTACTTC. This encodes CAWSVLGDRPYEQYF.

The V call is TRBV7-9, the J call TRBJ2-5; 7 nucleotides agree with TRBD2. Per germline, CDR1 SEHNR and CDR2 FQNEAQ (reference sequence). The J segment lost 4 bases and the V segment lost 1 base, leaving 6 bases of the junction unmatched. The CDR3 contains 15 residues. The CDR3 sequence is CASSLEAGKGETQYF. As DNA, the CDR3 is TGTGCCAGCAGCTTAGAAGCGGGGAAAGGAGAGACCCAGTACTTC.

The chain carries TRBV5-6 and TRBJ2-7; a weak D match, TRBD1 (5 bases). V was clipped by 1 base and J by 3 bases, with 14 bases between them. The CDR3 extends over 15 amino acids. Germline lookup yields CDR1 SGHDT and CDR2 YYEEEE. Written as DNA, the CDR3 is TGTGCCAGCAGCTTGCGGCCAGGGAACTTCTACGAGCAGTACTTC. Translation gives CASSLRPGNFYEQYF.

The chain uses TRBV2 and TRBJ2-1; 7 bases are shared with TRBD1. This CDR3 contains 16 residues. The J segment lost 3 bases and the V segment lost 3 bases, leaving 8 bases of the junction unmatched. Germline CDR1 and CDR2: SNHLY and FYNNEI. The CDR3 reads CASSEYGTVSYNEQFF. The DNA for the CDR3 is TGTGCCAGCAGTGAGTATGGGACAGTCAGCTACAATGAGCAGTTCTTC.

The V gene is TRBV6-6, the J gene TRBJ1-5; perhaps TRBD1 as D (6 bases). Germline V gene data show CDR1 as MNHNY and CDR2 as SVGAGI (reference sequence). The CDR3 has 13 residues. The V and J ends lost 6 bases and 8 bases respectively, with 14 bases between them. Here the CDR3 DNA reads TGTGCCAGCAGAAAAACTTCAGGGGAGCCCCAGCATTTT. As protein: CASRKTSGEPQHF.

The chain uses TRBV27 and TRBJ1-2; no clear D gene. The CDR3 runs 15 residues. Per the germline V gene, CDR1 is MNHEY and CDR2 is SMNVEV (reference sequence). V was pared by 6 bases and J by 2 bases, with 16 bases between. The CDR3 protein is CASRYLARGNYGYTF. CDR3 nucleotides: TGTGCCAGCAGATATCTCGCACGCGGGAACTATGGCTACACCTTC.

CDR3 nucleotides: TGTGCCAGCAGTGAGGGGCAGGGGCAGAATCAGCCCCAGCATTTT. Its translation is CASSEGQGQNQPQHF. The chain joins TRBV2 to TRBJ1-5; perhaps TRBD1 as D (6 bases). V dropped 3 bases and J dropped 4 bases, with 13 bases sitting between them. CDR1 is SNHLY, CDR2 FYNNEI, per germline. The CDR3 length is 15 residues.

The chain couples TRBV10-3 to TRBJ1-1, with D unclear. The CDR3 has 14 residues. Germline loops: CDR1 ENHRY, CDR2 SYGVKD. V was cut by 1 base and J by 5 bases, with 11 bases left in between. CDR3 DNA: TGTGCCATCAGTGAGTTTCCGGGAGGTACTGAAGCTTTCTTT. Translation gives CAISEFPGGTEAFF.

The chain carries TRBV5-1 and TRBJ2-1, with D tentatively TRBD1 (6 bases). The CDR3 has 16 residues. Germline CDR1 reads SGHRS; CDR2 reads YFSETQ. V was clipped by 2 bases and J by 6 bases, with 18 bases between them. CDR3 nucleotide sequence: TGCGCCAGCAGCTTAAGGGGTGGGGGCTCGATCAATGAGCAGTTCTTC. It codes for CASSLRGGGSINEQFF.

The J gene is TRBJ2-7, the V gene TRBV30, with TRBD2 identical over 8 bases. V shed 3 bases, J shed 6 bases, and the junction held 10 bases outside the gene matches. This CDR3 has 14 residues. CDR1 and CDR2 (germline): GTSNPN, SVGIG (reference sequence). The CDR3 protein is CAWSEAGGSGEQYF. The CDR3 nucleotides read TGTGCCTGGAGCGAGGCGGGGGGATCGGGCGAGCAGTACTTC.

This clone was observed a handful of times. This chain joins TRBV27 and TRBJ2-7, with 8 bases lining up with TRBD2. This CDR3 has 14 residues. Germline V CDR1 and CDR2: MNHEY, SMNVEV (reference sequence). The V segment lost 2 bases and the J segment 3 bases; nucleotides outside the gene matches: 3. In nucleotides, the CDR3 is TGTGCCAGCAGTTTAGGGACTAGAGGCTACGAGCAGTACTTC. Translated: CASSLGTRGYEQYF.

The chain joins TRBV28 to TRBJ1-2, with D tentatively TRBD1 (5 bases). CDR1 is MDHEN, CDR2 SYDVKM, per germline. The CDR3 runs to 15 residues. The V end lost 4 bases, the J end lost 4 bases, and 16 bases lay between the germline ends. The CDR3 DNA follows: TGTGCCAGCAGTTCCCAGGGCGTGGGAGGCTATGGCTACACCTTC. Its translation: CASSSQGVGGYGYTF.

This chain links TRBV7-9 with TRBJ1-1; 10 bases align to TRBD1. Germline trimming cut 2 bases from V and 4 bases from J; bases unmatched to any gene: 4. This CDR3 is built from 15 residues. The germline V gene has CDR1 SEHNR and CDR2 FQNEAQ (reference sequence). For the CDR3, the DNA is TGTGCCAGCAGCTTAATCCGGGACAGGGGCACTGAAGCTTTCTTT. Its translation is CASSLIRDRGTEAFF.

The CDR3 protein is CASSPLEAVNNQPQHF. Written as DNA, the CDR3 is TGTGCCAGCAGCCCCCTGGAGGCAGTGAACAATCAGCCCCAGCATTTT. The chain couples TRBV7-8 to TRBJ1-5; no firm D call. The CDR3 has 16 residues. Germline V gene sequence: CDR1 SGHVS, CDR2 FQNEAQ. V was trimmed by 5 bases and J by 3 bases, leaving 17 bases between them.

This clone was picked up one time. V is TRBV29-1 and J is TRBJ2-1, with TRBD2 identical over 13 bases. Germline trimming cut 2 bases from V and 3 bases from J; bases unmatched to any gene: 4. Per germline, CDR1 SQVTM and CDR2 ANQGSEA. The CDR3 sequence is 16 residues long. The CDR3 bases are TGCAGCGTTGAATCACTAGCGGGGGGGGACTACAATGAGCAGTTCTTC. Translating it yields CSVESLAGGDYNEQFF.

The rearrangement links TRBV29-1 to TRBJ2-1, with D perhaps TRBD2 (6 bases). This CDR3 region has 14 residues. Germline-derived CDR1 and CDR2 are SQVTM and ANQGSEA. The CDR3 sequence: CSIHSGYPYNEQFF. The CDR3 nucleotides read TGCAGTATTCATAGCGGTTATCCCTACAATGAGCAGTTCTTC.

The rearrangement uses TRBV27 and TRBJ2-1; TRBD2 matches 12 bases. CDR1 and CDR2 (germline): MNHEY, SMNVEV (reference sequence). Trimming at V came to 7 bases and at J to 5 bases, leaving 6 bases not matched to a gene. The CDR3 is 15 amino acids. The CDR3, as DNA: TGTGCCAGCATCCCACTAGCGGGGGGTGACAATGAGCAGTTCTTC. Translated: CASIPLAGGDNEQFF.